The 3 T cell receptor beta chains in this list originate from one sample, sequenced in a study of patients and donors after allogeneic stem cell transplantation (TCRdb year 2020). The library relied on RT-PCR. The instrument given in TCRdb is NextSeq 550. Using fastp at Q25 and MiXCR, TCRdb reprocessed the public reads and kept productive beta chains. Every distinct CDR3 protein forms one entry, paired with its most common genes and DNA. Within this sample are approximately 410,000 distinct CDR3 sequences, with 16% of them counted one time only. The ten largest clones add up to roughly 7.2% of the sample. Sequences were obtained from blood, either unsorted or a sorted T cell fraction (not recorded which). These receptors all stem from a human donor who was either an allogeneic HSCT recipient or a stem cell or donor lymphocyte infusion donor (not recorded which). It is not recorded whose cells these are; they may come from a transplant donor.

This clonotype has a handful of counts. CDR3 amino acids: CASSRNRGPNEKLFF. CDR3 bases: TGTGCCAGCAGCCGGAACAGGGGGCCTAATGAAAAACTGTTTTTT. The rearrangement links TRBV14 to TRBJ1-4; TRBD1 aligns across 9 bases. The CDR3 contains 15 residues. The ends lost 4 bases at V and 3 bases at J; junction bases unmatched: 3. Germline values: CDR1 SGHDN, CDR2 FVKESK.

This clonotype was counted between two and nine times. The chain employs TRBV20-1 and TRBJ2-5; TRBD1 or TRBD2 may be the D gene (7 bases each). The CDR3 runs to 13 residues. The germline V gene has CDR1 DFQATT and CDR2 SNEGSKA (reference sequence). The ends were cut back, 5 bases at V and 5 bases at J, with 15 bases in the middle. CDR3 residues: CSARYRGGETQYF. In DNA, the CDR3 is TGCAGTGCTCGTTACAGGGGAGGGGAGACCCAGTACTTC.

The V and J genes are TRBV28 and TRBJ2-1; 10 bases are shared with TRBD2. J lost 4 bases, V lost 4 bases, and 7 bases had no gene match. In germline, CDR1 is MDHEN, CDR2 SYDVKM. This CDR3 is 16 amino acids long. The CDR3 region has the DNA TGTGCCAGCAGTTCCCTAGCGGGAGCGAGATACAATGAGCAGTTCTTC. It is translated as CASSSLAGARYNEQFF.